The clone carrying this T cell receptor beta chain was recorded at least ten times. V was clipped by 1 base and J by 0 bases, with 19 bases between them. Germline CDR1 and CDR2: SGHTA and FQGTGA. This CDR3 is built from 18 residues. Profiles of TCR beta VDJ and CDR3 were generated from a genomic DNA template. One entry per CDR3 protein, called by TCRdb with MiXCR from the reads. The sample contains 110,000 or so distinct CDR3 sequences, around half of which appear only once. The sample is drawn from a study of CD8+CD57+ T cells in acquired aplastic anemia. This TCR was sampled from a human donor in good health, serving as a control. Sequencing was performed on sorted CD4+, CD8+, or CD8+CD57+ T cells (not recorded which) from PBMCs. The chain carries TRBV7-3 and TRBJ2-7; D not certain. As DNA, the CDR3 is TGTGCCAGCAGCTTAAGGTTCCAGAGGAGTTCCAACTCCTACGAGCAGTACTTC. Encoded protein: CASSLRFQRSSNSYEQYF.